The present T cell receptor beta chain was sequenced within a study of blood T cells in healthy people across ages. As for the study in general: Template switching picked up about one barcoded beta molecule for each two T cells.

The ends lost 0 bases at V and 8 bases at J; junction bases unmatched: 12. Germline values: CDR1 SGHRS, CDR2 YFSETQ. The CDR3 length is 16 residues. This clonotype appeared a few times. Its target is unknown. Peripheral blood was drawn, approximately 10 milliliters per donor. Study outcomes and limitations: Among T cells, TCR beta diversity per million cells dropped roughly linearly as age rose.

PCR was performed a second time for roughly 7 to 12 cycles using a sample-barcoded 5' primer and a J-beta primer mix. Carrying 12 random nucleotides, a template-switch adaptor labeled each individual cDNA molecule. Each CDR3 protein gets one entry after TCRdb re-called the 5' RACE reads with MiXCR. The sample consists of roughly 1.9 million distinct CDR3 sequences, approximately 40% of them appearing once. The sequenced sample consisted of blood. This receptor was identified in a human donor in good health. The J gene is TRBJ1-2, the V gene TRBV5-1; 8 nucleotides agree with TRBD1. The CDR3 spells CASSLESGGFLYGYTF. In nucleotides, the CDR3 is TGCGCCAGCAGCTTGGAGTCAGGGGGCTTTCTTTACGGCTACACCTTC.